Listed below are T cell receptor beta chains from one sample, sequenced in a study of blood T cells in healthy people across ages. From the 5' RACE reads, TCRdb called clonotypes with MiXCR, one entry per CDR3 protein. The sample contains around 990,000 distinct CDR3 sequences, about 25% of which appear only once. This sample also belongs to another study, concerning T cells of mothers and their children.

The sample comprised blood. All receptors derive from a girl aged 2-15 years in good health. Both conserved end residues are part of each CDR3. The D gene is left open where the match is weak. Size is stated for part of the rows, as once, few or many counts, or as a class when the clone is expanded.

j_call d_call clone_size v_call cdr3_nt cdr3_aa
TRBJ2-1 - - TRBV11-1 TGTGCCAGCAGCTTACGTTCTCCAGCTCACTCCTACAATGAGCAGTTCTTC CASSLRSPAHSYNEQFF
TRBJ2-7 - - TRBV4-2 TGTGCCAGCAGCCAAGAGAGGCGGGCTGAGCAGTACTTC CASSQERRAEQYF
TRBJ2-1 - - TRBV10-3 TGTGCCATCAGTCCGGAGGCTAGCTACAATGAGCAGTTCTTC CAISPEASYNEQFF
TRBJ2-7 TRBD1 once TRBV6-5 TGTGCCAGCAGACAGGACAGGGTCAAGGGCTACGAGCAGTACTTC CASRQDRVKGYEQYF
TRBJ2-2 TRBD1 - TRBV7-9 TGTGCCAGCAGCCCCTGGACAGGGGACACCGGGGAGCTGTTTTTT CASSPWTGDTGELFF
TRBJ1-4 - few TRBV29-1 TGCAGCGGGCGCGTTAATGAAAAACTGTTTTTT CSGRVNEKLFF
TRBJ1-1 - - TRBV29-1 TGCAGCGTAAGACGGGACAAGTTGAACACTGAAGCTTTCTTT CSVRRDKLNTEAFF
TRBJ2-2 - - TRBV29-1 TGCAGCGTTGCCCTAGCCGCCGGGGAGCTGTTTTTT CSVALAAGELFF
TRBJ2-7 - few TRBV29-1 TGCAGCGTTCACCAGGGAAACGAGCAGTACTTC CSVHQGNEQYF
TRBJ1-1 TRBD1 once TRBV3-1 TGTGCCAGCAGCCCCCCGGGACAGATAAACACTGAAGCTTTCTTT CASSPPGQINTEAFF